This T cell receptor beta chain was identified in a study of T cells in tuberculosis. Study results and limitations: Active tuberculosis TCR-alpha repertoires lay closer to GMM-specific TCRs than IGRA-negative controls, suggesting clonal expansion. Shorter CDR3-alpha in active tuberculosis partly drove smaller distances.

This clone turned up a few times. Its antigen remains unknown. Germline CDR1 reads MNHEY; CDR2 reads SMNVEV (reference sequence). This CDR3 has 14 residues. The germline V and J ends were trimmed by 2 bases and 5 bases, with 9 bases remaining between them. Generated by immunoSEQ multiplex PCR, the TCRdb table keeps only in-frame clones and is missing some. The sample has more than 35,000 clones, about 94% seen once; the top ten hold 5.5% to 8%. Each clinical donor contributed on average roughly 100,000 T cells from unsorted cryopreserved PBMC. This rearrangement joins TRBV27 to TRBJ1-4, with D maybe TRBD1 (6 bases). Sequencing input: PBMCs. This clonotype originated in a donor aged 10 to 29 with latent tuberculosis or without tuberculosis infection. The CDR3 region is CASSLQTGNEKLFF. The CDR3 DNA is TGTGCCAGCAGTTTACAGACAGGCAATGAAAAACTGTTTTTT.